What follows describes a single T cell receptor (beta chain). The sample holds many counts of this clonotype. It has no known antigen specificity. It has no much larger one-base neighbor in the sample; base qualities were not kept. This entry belongs to a study of T cells in Graves' hyperthyroidism and ophthalmopathy (dated by TCRdb to the late 2010s). About the study as a whole: Peripheral blood was collected at initial diagnosis, before any treatment. TCR V-J signatures able to tell the groups apart were searched for in a discovery cohort of 100 patients, of whom around 43 had Graves' ophthalmopathy and 55 to 60 had stable Graves' hyperthyroidism. Prospective prediction of ophthalmopathy was tested in an independent validation cohort of approximately 19 hyperthyroidism patients and around 16 patients who later progressed to ophthalmopathy. For training and testing, the 110 or so patients in the discovery cohort were randomly divided in a 7:3 ratio. The study also compared thyroid tissue and blood T-cell repertoires from roughly 6 Graves' hyperthyroidism patients. Following sampling, methimazole starting at 30 mg daily was given to hyperthyroidism patients, and high-dose intravenous methylprednisolone was given to ophthalmopathy patients. The paper describes TCR Vbeta CDR3 sequencing of roughly 130 peripheral blood samples, made up of roughly 40 ophthalmopathy patients, around 73 hyperthyroidism patients and roughly 17 progressor patients.

General conclusions and limits of the study: In validation, the model predicted progression to ophthalmopathy with roughly 70% sensitivity and approximately 74% specificity, a median of 6.5 months before onset. A 13 V-J signature model separated ophthalmopathy from stable hyperthyroidism, with nearly 90% sensitivity and about 81% specificity in cross-validation and 80%/75% in testing. Most expanded thyroid clonotypes (frequency above 0.001) were also found in blood, which suggests that blood repertoires may mirror thyroid immune responses. Sample size was not statistically predetermined, and blinding of investigators to group allocation was not performed.

CDR1 and CDR2 are drawn from the germline V gene (reference sequence): LNHNV, YYDKDF. V is shortened by 0 bases, J by 3 bases, and the region joining them spans 18 bases. The CDR3, cysteine through phenylalanine, is 18 amino acids long. The DNA shown is the 54-base CDR3, in frame from base 1. The TCR beta CDR3 regions were amplified from RNA transcripts. For the first round of RT-PCR on the TCR CDR3, the HTBI primer set was used together with the Qiagen OneStep RT-PCR kit. Libraries were constructed in a second round of multiplex PCR, after which size selection and purification were carried out. The libraries were sequenced on an Illumina HiSeq2000 using paired-end 100 bp reads. Turning to the authors' computational methods: SOAPnuke was used to process the raw data, with reads discarded if the reads contained adapters or uncalled bases, had a mean Phred below 15, or lacked an exact constant-primer or identifier match. High-quality paired reads were merged using COPE v1.2.5, and each unique nucleotide sequence was defined as a clonotype. Clonotypes were aligned to IMGT TRBV, TRBD and TRBJ reference segments using MiTCR v1.1. Only V-J combinations with frequency above 0.0001, covering 99% to 99.2% of repertoires, were analysed. The TCS score was defined as the ratio of F50 (clonal expansion) to E x V (chaos), calculated using BLOSUM62-based TCRdist between CDR3 peptides within each V-J. Welch's t-statistics and random forest reduced 500 to 650 V-J features to 10 to 15, which were used in a naive Bayes classifier (R e1071). Starting from the raw public reads, TCRdb applied fastp trimming at Q25, assembled clones with MiXCR and retained in-frame beta chains. All rows with the same CDR3 protein become a single entry with the most common DNA and genes. These V and J calls rely on TCRdb rather than the paper's analysis. A total of a few hundred thousand distinct CDR3 sequences appear in this sample, 15% to 18% of them only once. The top ten constitute around 7.3% of the sample.

Stable Graves' hyperthyroidism was defined as no progression to ophthalmopathy during 18 months of follow-up. Hyperthyroidism patients were newly diagnosed, had a disease duration of under 2 months, and were aged 18 to 65 years. The study excluded patients with uncontrolled infections, other autoimmune diseases, pregnancy or lactation. Diagnoses relied on clinical symptoms, serum thyroxine and TRAb, thyroid ultrasound and orbital computed tomography. Ficoll-Paque density gradient centrifugation was used to isolate PBMCs from 8 to 10 ml of fresh peripheral blood. Total RNA was extracted using Trizol reagent, and RNA quality was assessed on an Agilent 2100 Bioanalyzer.

The sample taken for sequencing was blood. The V and J segments used are TRBV15 and TRBJ2-1; the D gene is perhaps TRBD1 or TRBD2, each of them matching over 5 bases. The TCR originated in a woman in her twenties or thirties with Graves' hyperthyroidism. The CDR3 region has the sequence CATSREAAGANFYNEQFF. The DNA sequence is given as TGTGCCACCAGCAGAGAGGCGGCCGGGGCTAATTTCTACAATGAGCAGTTCTTC.